The entry that follows covers one TCR beta chain sequence. Its antigen remains unknown. J gave up 8 bases and V 2 bases, and 2 bases lay outside the gene matches. Germline V gives CDR1 SGHDN, CDR2 FVKESK. The CDR3 runs to 13 residues. This sample was taken from a study of PD-1 blockade in classical Hodgkin lymphoma. Study-wide results and caveats: Baseline diversity resembling that of newly diagnosed patients was seen in complete responders. Those starting nivolumab under 1 year post-ASCT were excluded. Still unresolved is the cause of the repertoire differences, which may be disease activity or prior therapy. Newly diagnosed patients were said to have less baseline TCR diversity than healthy donors did.

TCRdb keeps only in-frame clones here, not all; method: immunoSEQ multiplex PCR. The repertoire includes more than 85,000 clones, over 85% of them detected once, and roughly 19% sits in the top ten. The time point: cycle 4 day 1 (C4D1), after six to seven weeks of nivolumab. Brentuximab vedotin exposure varied, and every patient relapsed after autologous stem cell transplantation. This receptor was obtained from a human donor with classical Hodgkin lymphoma. The chain recombines TRBV14 with TRBJ1-3; 8 bases align to TRBD1. Source: peripheral blood mononuclear cells (PBMCs), taken before the fourth cycle of nivolumab. CDR3 in DNA: TGTGCCAGCAGCCAACAGGGGGCGGACACCATATATTTT. Translated: CASSQQGADTIYF.